This TCR beta chain was identified in a study of cytomegalovirus exposure and HLA in healthy donors. Findings and caveats of the study: Later on, an analysis tied some 17,000 TCR beta sequences to HLA alleles at 0.05 false discovery rate. Later work found most CMV-associated TCR beta chains apparently HLA-restricted.

Comment on this clone: As yet, its antigen is unknown.

13 Jbeta primers and 60 Vbeta primers were used for the PCR. Here immunoSEQ multiplex PCR was the method, and the copy in TCRdb shows in-frame clones only, minus some. Of 160,000 or so clones in the sample, 70% to 80% are singletons; the top ten hold 1.3% to 1.5%. CDR3 length equals 15 residues. Trimming took 0 bases from V and 0 from J; bases not matched to a gene: 3. CDR1 is SGHRS, CDR2 YFSETQ, per germline. This clonotype was obtained from a man aged 60-69 years in good health and CMV-seronegative. The material sequenced was PBMCs. This sequence joins TRBV5-1 and TRBJ2-7; TRBD2 matches at 7 bases. CDR3 nucleotides: TGCGCCAGCAGCTTGGAAGCGGGGAGCTCCTACGAGCAGTACTTC. Translated: CASSLEAGSSYEQYF.